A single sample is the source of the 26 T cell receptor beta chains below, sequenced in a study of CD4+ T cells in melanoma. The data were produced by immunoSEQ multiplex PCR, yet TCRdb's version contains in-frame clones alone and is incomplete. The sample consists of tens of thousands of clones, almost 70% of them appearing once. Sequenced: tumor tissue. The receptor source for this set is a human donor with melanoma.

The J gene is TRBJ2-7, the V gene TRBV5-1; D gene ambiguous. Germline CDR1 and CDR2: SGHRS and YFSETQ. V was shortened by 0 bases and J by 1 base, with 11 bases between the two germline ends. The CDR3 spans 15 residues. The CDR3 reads CASSLGAFTSYEQYF. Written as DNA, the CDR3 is TGCGCCAGCAGCTTGGGGGCTTTCACGTCCTACGAGCAGTACTTC.

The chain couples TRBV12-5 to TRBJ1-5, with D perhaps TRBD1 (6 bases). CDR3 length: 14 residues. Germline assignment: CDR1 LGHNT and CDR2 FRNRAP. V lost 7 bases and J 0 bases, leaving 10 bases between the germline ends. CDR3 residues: CASAGGGSNQPQHF. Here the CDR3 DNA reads TGTGCTAGTGCCGGGGGCGGTAGCAATCAGCCCCAGCATTTT. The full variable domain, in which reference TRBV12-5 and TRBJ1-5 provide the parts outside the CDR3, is DARVTQTPRHKVTEMGQEVTMRCQPILGHNTVFWYRQTMMQGLELLAYFRNRAPLDDSGMPKDRFSAEMPDATLATLKIQPSEPRDSAVYFCASAGGGSNQPQHFGDGTRLSIL.

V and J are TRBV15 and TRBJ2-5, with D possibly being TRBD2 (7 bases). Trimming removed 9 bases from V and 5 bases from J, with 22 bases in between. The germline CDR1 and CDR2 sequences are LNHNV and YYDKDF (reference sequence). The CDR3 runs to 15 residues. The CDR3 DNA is TGTGCCACGGGGGGGCCTACAGGCGACTACGAGACCCAGTACTTC. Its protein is CATGGPTGDYETQYF.

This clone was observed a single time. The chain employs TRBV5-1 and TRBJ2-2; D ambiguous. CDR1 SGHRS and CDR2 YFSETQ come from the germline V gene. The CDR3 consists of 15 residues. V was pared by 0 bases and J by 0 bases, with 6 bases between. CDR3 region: CASSLAGPNTGELFF. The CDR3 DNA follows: TGCGCCAGCAGCTTGGCTGGGCCGAACACCGGGGAGCTGTTTTTT.

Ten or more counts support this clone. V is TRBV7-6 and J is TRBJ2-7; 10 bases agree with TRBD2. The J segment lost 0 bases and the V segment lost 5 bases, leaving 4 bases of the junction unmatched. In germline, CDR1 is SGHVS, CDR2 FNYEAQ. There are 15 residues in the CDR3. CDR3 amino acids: CASSPRLAGSYEQYF. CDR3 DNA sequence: TGTGCCAGCAGCCCTAGACTAGCGGGCTCCTACGAGCAGTACTTC.

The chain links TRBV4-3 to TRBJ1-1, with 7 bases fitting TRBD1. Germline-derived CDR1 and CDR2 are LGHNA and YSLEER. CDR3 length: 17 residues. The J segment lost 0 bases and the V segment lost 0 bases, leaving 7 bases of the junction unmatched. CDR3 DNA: TGCGCCAGCAGCCAAGATCCCGGACAGGCGGTGAACACTGAAGCTTTCTTT. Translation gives CASSQDPGQAVNTEAFF.

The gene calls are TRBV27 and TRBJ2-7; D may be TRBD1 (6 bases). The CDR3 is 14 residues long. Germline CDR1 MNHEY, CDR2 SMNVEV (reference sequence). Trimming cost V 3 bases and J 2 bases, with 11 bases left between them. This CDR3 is CASSFDRTTYEQYF. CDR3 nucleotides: TGTGCCAGCAGTTTTGACAGGACCACCTACGAGCAGTACTTC.

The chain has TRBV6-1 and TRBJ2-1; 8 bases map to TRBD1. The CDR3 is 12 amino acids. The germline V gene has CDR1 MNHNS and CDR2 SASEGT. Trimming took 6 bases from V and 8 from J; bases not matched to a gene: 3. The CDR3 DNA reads TGTGCCAGCAGGACAGGGGACTATGAGCAGTTCTTC. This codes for CASRTGDYEQFF.

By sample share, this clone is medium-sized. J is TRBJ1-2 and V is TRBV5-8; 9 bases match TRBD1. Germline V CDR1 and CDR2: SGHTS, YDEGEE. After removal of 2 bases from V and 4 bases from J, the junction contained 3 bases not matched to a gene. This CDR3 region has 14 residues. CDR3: CASSFGTGRYGYTF. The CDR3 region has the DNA TGTGCCAGCAGCTTTGGGACAGGGCGCTATGGCTACACCTTC.

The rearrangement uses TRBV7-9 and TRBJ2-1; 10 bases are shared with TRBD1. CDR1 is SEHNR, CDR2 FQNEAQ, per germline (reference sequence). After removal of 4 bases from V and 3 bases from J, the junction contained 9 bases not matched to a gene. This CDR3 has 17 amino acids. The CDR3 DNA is TGTGCCAGCAGCTCACCTGCCGGGACAGGGGACTACAATGAGCAGTTCTTC. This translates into CASSSPAGTGDYNEQFF.

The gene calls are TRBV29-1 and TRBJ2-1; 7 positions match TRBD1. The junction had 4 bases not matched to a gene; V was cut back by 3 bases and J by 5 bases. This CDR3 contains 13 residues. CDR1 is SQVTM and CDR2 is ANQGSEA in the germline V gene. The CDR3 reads CSVDTGVHNEQFF. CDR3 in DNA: TGCAGCGTTGACACAGGGGTTCACAATGAGCAGTTCTTC.

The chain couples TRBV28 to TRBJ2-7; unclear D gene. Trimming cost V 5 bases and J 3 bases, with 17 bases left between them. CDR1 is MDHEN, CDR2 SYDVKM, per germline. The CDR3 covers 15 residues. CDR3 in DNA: TGTGCCAGCAGTGAGGCCGACGGCACTTACTACGAGCAGTACTTC. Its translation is CASSEADGTYYEQYF.

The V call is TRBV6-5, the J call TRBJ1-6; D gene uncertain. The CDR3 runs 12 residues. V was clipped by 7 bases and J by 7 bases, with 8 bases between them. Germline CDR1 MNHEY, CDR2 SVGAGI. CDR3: CASNQPNSPLHF. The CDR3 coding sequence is TGTGCCAGCAATCAGCCAAATTCACCCCTCCACTTT.

The CDR3 DNA reads TGTGCCAGCAGCCCAATAAGACTTGAAGCTTTCTTT. Encoded protein: CASSPIRLEAFF. This chain joins TRBV14 and TRBJ1-1; D not certain. The germline V gene has CDR1 SGHDN and CDR2 FVKESK. The CDR3 spans 12 residues. V shed 4 bases and J shed 7 bases, with 10 bases lying between them.

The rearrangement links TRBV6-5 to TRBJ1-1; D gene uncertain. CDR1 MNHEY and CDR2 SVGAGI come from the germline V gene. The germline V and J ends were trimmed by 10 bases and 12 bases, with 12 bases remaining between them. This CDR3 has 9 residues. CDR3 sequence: CAIGSIPFF. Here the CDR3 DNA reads TGTGCCATCGGGTCAATACCTTTCTTT.

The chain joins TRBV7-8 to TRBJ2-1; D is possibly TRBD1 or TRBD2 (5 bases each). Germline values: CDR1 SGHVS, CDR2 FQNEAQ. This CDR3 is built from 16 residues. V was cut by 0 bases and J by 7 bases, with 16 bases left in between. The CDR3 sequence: CASSLARGAGPNEQFF. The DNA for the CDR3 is TGTGCCAGCAGCTTAGCGAGAGGGGCAGGGCCGAATGAGCAGTTCTTC.

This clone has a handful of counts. In DNA, the CDR3 is TGCAGCTCCGGACAGGGGAGAGGCACTGAAGCTTTCTTT. Amino acid sequence: CSSGQGRGTEAFF. This chain uses TRBV29-1 with TRBJ1-1, with 9 bases fitting TRBD1. Trimming took 8 bases from V and 4 from J; bases not matched to a gene: 8. This CDR3 spans 13 amino acids. Germline values: CDR1 SQVTM, CDR2 ANQGSEA.

CDR3 residues: CASSPSPSRNEQFF. The CDR3 DNA reads TGTGCCAGTAGTCCTAGCCCCAGCCGCAATGAGCAGTTCTTC. V and J are TRBV19 and TRBJ2-1, with D possibly matching TRBD2 (5 bases). Deletions cut 5 bases from V and 6 bases from J, with 14 bases between. This CDR3 comprises 14 residues. Germline lookup yields CDR1 LNHDA and CDR2 SQIVND (reference sequence). Complete variable domain (other parts from reference TRBV19 and TRBJ2-1): DGGITQSPKYLFRKEGQNVTLSCEQNLNHDAMYWYRQDPGQGLRLIYYSQIVNDFQKGDIAEGYSVSREKKESFPLTVTSAQKNPTAFYLCASSPSPSRNEQFFGPGTRLTVL.

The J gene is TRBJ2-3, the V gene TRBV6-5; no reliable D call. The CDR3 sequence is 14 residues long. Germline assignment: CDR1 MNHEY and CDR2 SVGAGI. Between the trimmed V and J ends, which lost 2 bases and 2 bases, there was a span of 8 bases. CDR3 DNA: TGTGCCAGCAGTTACGCCCTATACACAGATACGCAGTATTTT. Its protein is CASSYALYTDTQYF.

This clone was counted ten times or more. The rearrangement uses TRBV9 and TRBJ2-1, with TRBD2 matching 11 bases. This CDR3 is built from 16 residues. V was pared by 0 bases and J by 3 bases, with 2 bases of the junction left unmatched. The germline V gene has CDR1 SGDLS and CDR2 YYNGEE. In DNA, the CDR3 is TGTGCCAGCAGCGTAGGTGGGACTAGCGGCTACAATGAGCAGTTCTTC. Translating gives CASSVGGTSGYNEQFF.

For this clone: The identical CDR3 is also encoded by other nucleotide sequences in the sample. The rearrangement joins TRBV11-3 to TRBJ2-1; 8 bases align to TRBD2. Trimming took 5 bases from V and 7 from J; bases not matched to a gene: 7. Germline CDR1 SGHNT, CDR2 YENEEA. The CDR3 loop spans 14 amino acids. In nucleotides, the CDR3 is TGTGCCAGCAGCCACCCCGGGGGGGGGAATGAGCAGTTCTTC. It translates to CASSHPGGGNEQFF.

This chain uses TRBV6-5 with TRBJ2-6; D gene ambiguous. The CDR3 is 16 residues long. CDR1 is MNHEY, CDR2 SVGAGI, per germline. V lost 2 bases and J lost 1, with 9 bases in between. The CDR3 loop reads CASSYQFGSGANVLTF. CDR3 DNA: TGTGCCAGCAGTTACCAGTTCGGTTCTGGGGCCAACGTCCTGACTTTC.

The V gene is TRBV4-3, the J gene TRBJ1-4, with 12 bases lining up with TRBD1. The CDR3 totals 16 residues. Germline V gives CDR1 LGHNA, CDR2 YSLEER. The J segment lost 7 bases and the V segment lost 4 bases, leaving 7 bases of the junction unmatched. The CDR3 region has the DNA TGCGCCAGCAGCCCGATACGGGACAGGGGGCTTGAAAAACTGTTTTTT. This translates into CASSPIRDRGLEKLFF.

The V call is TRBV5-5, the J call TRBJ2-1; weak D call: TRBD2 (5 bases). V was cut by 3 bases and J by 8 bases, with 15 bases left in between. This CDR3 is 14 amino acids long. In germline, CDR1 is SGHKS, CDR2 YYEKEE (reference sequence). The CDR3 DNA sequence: TGTGCCAGCAGCTCCCCCCCGGGAAGGGATGAGCAGTTCTTC. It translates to CASSSPPGRDEQFF.

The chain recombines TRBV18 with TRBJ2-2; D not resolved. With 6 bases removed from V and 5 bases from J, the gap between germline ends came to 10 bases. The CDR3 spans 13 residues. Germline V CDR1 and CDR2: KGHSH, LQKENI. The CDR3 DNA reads TGTGCCAGCTCCCTTAGTCAGACCGGGGAGCTGTTTTTT. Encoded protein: CASSLSQTGELFF.

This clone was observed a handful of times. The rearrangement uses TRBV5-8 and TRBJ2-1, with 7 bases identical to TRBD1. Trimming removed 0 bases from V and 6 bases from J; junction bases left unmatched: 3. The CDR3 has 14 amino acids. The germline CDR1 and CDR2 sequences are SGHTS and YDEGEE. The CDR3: CASSLVGQLNEQFF. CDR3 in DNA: TGTGCCAGCAGCTTGGTGGGACAGCTCAATGAGCAGTTCTTC. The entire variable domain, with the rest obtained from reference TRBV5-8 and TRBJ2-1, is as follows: EAGVTQSPTHLIKTRGQQATLRCSPISGHTSVYWYQQALGLGLQFLLWYDEGEERNRGNFPPRFSGRQFPNYSSELNVNALELEDSALYLCASSLVGQLNEQFFGPGTRLTVL.